The following is a T cell receptor beta chain sequence with its context. The sample belongs to a study of blood T cell repertoires in COVID-19. Study-level background: There were acute and convalescent COVID-19 samples, and they came from the United States, Italy and Spain. PBMCs, B-cell-depleted T cells, or T cells provided the cDNA or gDNA that made up the material.

Per the study methods: Using reference gene primer amplification, nucleated cell counts were estimated. Profiled with immunoSEQ multiplex PCR; TCRdb holds only in-frame clones, not every one. V, J and clone size reflect that table, while D and trimming were determined from the DNA. This table has fewer than 100,000 clones, 88% appearing once. Germline-derived CDR1 and CDR2 are LNHDA and SQIVND (reference sequence). V was clipped by 3 bases and J by 5 bases; unmatched bases: 12. There are 17 residues in the CDR3. The clonotype was recovered from a human donor in a cohort sampled during active COVID-19. This chain uses TRBV19 with TRBJ1-3; TRBD1 agrees at 8 bases. Source material: peripheral blood. CDR3 loop: CASSISTGGNLRNTIYF. CDR3 sequence (DNA): TGTGCCAGTAGTATCTCTACAGGGGGAAATCTTAGAAACACCATATATTTT.